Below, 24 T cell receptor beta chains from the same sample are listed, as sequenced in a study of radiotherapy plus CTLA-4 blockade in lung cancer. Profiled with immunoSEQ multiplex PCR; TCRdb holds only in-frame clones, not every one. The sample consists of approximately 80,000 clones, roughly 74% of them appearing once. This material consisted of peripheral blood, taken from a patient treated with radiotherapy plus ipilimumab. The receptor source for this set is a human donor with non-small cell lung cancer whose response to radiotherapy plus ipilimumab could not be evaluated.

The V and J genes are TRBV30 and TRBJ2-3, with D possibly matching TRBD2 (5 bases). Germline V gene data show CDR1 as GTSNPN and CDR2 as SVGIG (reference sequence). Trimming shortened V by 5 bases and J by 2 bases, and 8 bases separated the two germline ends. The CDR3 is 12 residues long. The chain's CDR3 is CAWGLFTDTQYF. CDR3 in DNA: TGTGCCTGGGGACTGTTCACAGATACGCAGTATTTT.

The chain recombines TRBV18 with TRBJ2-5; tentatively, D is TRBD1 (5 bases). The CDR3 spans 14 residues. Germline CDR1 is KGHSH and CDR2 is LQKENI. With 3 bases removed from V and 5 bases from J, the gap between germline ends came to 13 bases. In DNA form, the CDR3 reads TGTGCCAGCTCACCGGGGCCAGCTGAGGAGACCCAGTACTTC. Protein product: CASSPGPAEETQYF.

This CDR3 is CASSLLLAGGKWSYEQYF. The CDR3 coding sequence is TGTGCCAGCAGTTTATTGCTAGCGGGGGGGAAGTGGTCCTACGAGCAGTACTTC. The gene calls are TRBV28 and TRBJ2-7, with 12 bases fitting TRBD2. The V gene's germline CDR1 is MDHEN and CDR2 SYDVKM. This CDR3 region has 18 residues. Losses at the gene ends were 1 base for V and 1 base for J; bases not matched to a gene: 8.

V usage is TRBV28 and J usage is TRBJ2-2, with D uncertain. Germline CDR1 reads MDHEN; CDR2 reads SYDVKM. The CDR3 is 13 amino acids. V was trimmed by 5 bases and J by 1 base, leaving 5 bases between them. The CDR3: CASSTVNTGELFF. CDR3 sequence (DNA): TGTGCCAGCAGTACGGTGAACACCGGGGAGCTGTTTTTT.

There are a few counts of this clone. The CDR3 sequence is CASSVDRNNEKLFF. The CDR3 nucleotides are TGTGCCAGTAGTGTTGACAGGAATAATGAAAAACTGTTTTTT. The genes are TRBV19 and TRBJ1-4; D possibly corresponds to TRBD1 (6 bases). With 5 bases removed from V and 4 bases from J, the gap between germline ends came to 11 bases. CDR3 length: 14 residues. Germline loops: CDR1 LNHDA, CDR2 SQIVND (reference sequence).

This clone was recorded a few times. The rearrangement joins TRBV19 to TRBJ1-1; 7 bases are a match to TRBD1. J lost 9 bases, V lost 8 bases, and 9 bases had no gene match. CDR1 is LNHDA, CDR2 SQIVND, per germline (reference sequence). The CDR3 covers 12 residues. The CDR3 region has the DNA TGTGCCAGTGCCCCCCGGGACAGCAAAGCTTTCTTT. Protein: CASAPRDSKAFF.

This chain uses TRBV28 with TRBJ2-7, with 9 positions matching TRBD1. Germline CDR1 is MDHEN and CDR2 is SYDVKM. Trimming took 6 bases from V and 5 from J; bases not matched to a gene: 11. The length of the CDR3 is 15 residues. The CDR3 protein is CASRQPGQGRDEQYF. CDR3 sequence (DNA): TGTGCCAGCAGACAGCCGGGACAGGGCCGGGACGAGCAGTACTTC. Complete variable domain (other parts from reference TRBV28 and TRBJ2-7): DVKVTQSSRYLVKRTGEKVFLECVQDMDHENMFWYRQDPGLGLRLIYFSYDVKMKEKGDIPEGYSVSREKKERFSLILESASTNQTSMYLCASRQPGQGRDEQYFGPGTRLTVT.

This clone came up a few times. CDR3 in amino acids: CASSLTGGKDYGYTF. In DNA form, the CDR3 reads TGTGCCAGCAGTTTAACAGGGGGGAAGGACTATGGCTACACCTTC. The V gene is TRBV7-2, the J gene TRBJ1-2; 8 bases are a match to TRBD1. The CDR3 length is 15 residues. Germline assignment: CDR1 SGHTA and CDR2 FQGNSA. Losses at the gene ends were 6 bases for V and 3 bases for J; bases not matched to a gene: 9.

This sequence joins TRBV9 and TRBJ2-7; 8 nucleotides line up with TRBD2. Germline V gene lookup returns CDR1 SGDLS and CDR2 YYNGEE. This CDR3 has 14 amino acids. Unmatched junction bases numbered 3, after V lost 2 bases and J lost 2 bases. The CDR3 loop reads CASSVSGGTYEQYF. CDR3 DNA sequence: TGTGCCAGCAGCGTGAGCGGGGGCACCTACGAGCAGTACTTC. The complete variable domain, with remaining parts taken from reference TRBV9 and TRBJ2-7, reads DSGVTQTPKHLITATGQRVTLRCSPRSGDLSVYWYQQSLDQGLQFLIQYYNGEERAKGNILERFSAQQFPDLHSELNLSSLELGDSALYFCASSVSGGTYEQYFGPGTRLTVT.

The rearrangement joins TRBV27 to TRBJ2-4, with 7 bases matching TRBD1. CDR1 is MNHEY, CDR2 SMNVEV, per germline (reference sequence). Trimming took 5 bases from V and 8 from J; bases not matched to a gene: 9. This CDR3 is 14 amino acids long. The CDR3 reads CASSPMTGWDIQYF. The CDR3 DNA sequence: TGTGCCAGCAGTCCAATGACAGGGTGGGACATTCAGTACTTC.

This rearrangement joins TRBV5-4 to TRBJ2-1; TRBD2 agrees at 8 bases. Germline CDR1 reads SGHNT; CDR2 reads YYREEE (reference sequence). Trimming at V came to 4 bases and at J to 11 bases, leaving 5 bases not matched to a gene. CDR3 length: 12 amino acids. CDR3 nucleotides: TGTGCCAGCAGCCTGAGACTAGCGCAGCAGTTCTTC. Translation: CASSLRLAQQFF. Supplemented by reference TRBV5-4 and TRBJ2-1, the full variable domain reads ETGVTQSPTHLIKTRGQQVTLRCSSQSGHNTVSWYQQALGQGPQFIFQYYREEENGRGNFPPRFSGLQFPNYSSELNVNALELDDSALYLCASSLRLAQQFFGPGTRLTVL.

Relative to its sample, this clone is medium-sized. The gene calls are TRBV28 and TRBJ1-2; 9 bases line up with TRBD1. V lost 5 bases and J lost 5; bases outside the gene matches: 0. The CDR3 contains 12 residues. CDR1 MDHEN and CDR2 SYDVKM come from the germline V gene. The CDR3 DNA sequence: TGTGCCAGCAGTGGACAGGGGTATGGCTACACCTTC. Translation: CASSGQGYGYTF.

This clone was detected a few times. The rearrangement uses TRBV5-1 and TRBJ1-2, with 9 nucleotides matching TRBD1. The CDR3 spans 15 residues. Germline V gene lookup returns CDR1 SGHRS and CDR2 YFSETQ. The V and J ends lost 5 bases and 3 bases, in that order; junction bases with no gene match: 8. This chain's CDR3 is CASRRTRDRDYGYTF. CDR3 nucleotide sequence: TGCGCCAGCAGGCGGACCAGGGACAGGGACTATGGCTACACCTTC.

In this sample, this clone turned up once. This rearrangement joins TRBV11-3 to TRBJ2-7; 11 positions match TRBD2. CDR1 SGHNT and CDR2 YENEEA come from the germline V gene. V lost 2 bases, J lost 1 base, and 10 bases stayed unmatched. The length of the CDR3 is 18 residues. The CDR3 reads CASSLIGVAGGNSYEQYF. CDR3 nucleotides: TGTGCCAGCAGCTTAATTGGGGTAGCGGGAGGGAATTCCTACGAGCAGTACTTC.

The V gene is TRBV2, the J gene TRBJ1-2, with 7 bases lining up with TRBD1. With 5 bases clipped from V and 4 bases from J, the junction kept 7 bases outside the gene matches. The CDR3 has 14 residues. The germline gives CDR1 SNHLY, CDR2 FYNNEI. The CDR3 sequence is CASSRQGSSYGYTF. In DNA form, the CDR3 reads TGTGCCAGCAGTAGACAGGGATCGAGCTATGGCTACACCTTC.

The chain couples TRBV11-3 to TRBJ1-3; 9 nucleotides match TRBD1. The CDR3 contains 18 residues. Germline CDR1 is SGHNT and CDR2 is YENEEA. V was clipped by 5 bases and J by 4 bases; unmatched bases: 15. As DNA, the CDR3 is TGTGCCAGCAGCCTCCTCCAGACGGGACAGGGAGTAGGAAACACCATATATTTT. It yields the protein CASSLLQTGQGVGNTIYF.

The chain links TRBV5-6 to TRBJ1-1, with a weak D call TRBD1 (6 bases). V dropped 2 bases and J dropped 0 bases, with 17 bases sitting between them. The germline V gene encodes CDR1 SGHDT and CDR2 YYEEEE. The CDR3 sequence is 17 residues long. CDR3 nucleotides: TGTGCCAGCAGCTTCCTGGGTAAACAGGGAATGAACACTGAAGCTTTCTTT. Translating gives CASSFLGKQGMNTEAFF.

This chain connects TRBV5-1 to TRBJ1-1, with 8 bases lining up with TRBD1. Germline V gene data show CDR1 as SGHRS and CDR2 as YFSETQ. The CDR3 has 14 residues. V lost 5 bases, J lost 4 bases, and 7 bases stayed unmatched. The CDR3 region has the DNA TGCGCCAGCAGACTGGGACAGGCCCTCACTGAAGCTTTCTTT. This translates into CASRLGQALTEAFF.

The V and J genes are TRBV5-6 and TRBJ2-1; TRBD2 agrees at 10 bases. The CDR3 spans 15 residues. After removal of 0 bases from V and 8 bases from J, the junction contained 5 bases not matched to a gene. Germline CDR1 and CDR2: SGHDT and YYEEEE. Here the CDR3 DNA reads TGTGCCAGCAGCTTGGTGCTAGCGGGAGCCTATGAGCAGTTCTTC. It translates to CASSLVLAGAYEQFF.

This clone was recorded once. In DNA form, the CDR3 reads TGTGCCAGCAGCTTAGCATTAAGGGGGCCGTTCTACAATGAGCAGTTCTTC. Protein: CASSLALRGPFYNEQFF. The chain uses TRBV7-9 and TRBJ2-1, with 7 positions matching TRBD1. Germline V CDR1 and CDR2: SEHNR, FQNEAQ (reference sequence). The CDR3 loop spans 17 amino acids. Losses at the gene ends were 0 bases for V and 3 bases for J; bases not matched to a gene: 8.

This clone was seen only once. CDR3 residues: CASSLTGAVTDTQYF. The CDR3 nucleotides are TGCGCCAGCAGCTTGACAGGGGCAGTGACAGATACGCAGTATTTT. The J gene is TRBJ2-3, the V gene TRBV5-1; 7 nucleotides line up with TRBD1. Per germline, CDR1 SGHRS and CDR2 YFSETQ. The CDR3 length is 15 residues. Trimming removed 1 base from V and 3 bases from J; junction bases left unmatched: 5.

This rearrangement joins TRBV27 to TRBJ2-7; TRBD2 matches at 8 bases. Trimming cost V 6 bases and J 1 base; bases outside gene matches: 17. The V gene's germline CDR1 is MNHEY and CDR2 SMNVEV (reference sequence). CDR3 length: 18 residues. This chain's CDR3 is CASSLTGLTGTRSYEQYF. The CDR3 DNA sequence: TGTGCCAGCAGCCTGACAGGATTAACCGGGACTAGGTCCTACGAGCAGTACTTC.

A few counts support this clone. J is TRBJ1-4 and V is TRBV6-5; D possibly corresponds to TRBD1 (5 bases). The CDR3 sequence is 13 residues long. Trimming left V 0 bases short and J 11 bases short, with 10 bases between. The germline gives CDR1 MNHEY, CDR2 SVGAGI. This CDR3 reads CASSYSGGGKLFF. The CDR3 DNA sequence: TGTGCCAGCAGTTACTCCGGCGGGGGGAAACTGTTTTTT.

The CDR3 DNA follows: TGTGCCAGTAGTATAGTCGACAGCGGCTACACCTTC. Amino acid sequence: CASSIVDSGYTF. This chain connects TRBV19 to TRBJ1-2; D might be TRBD1 (5 bases). Trimming left V 1 base short and J 8 bases short, with 8 bases between. The length of the CDR3 is 12 residues. CDR1 LNHDA and CDR2 SQIVND come from the germline V gene (reference sequence).